This TCR beta chain was obtained from a study of cytomegalovirus exposure and HLA in healthy donors (dated by TCRdb to the late 2010s). Context from the whole study: According to an earlier analysis of 587 of the donors, about 180 million T cells yielded roughly 110 million unique TCR beta sequences and less than 300 Gb of sequence data. An early release that covered roughly 600 HLA-typed donors contained around 330 gigabases of sequencing data and approximately 85 million unique TCR sequences. The genetic ancestry cluster associated with self-reported Caucasian donors included around 76% of the 398 genotyped donors. The study aimed to test whether signatures of past pathogen exposure could be identified by cataloging public T cell receptors. Using immunosequencing, the study profiled T cell repertoires from some 670 subjects and related those repertoires to cytomegalovirus serostatus. A separate validation cohort of 100 to 150 different subjects was used in addition to the 666-subject first cohort. To predict cytomegalovirus infection status, the study brought together high-throughput TCR immunosequencing, statistical association of individual TCRs with disease status, and machine learning. A later analysis re-examined previously published TCR beta repertoires from roughly 720 donors and added high-resolution HLA genotyping to investigate patterns of TCR occurrence. Rather than using new phenotypic data, the later analysis identified candidate immune exposures from TCR beta sequences and from how often those sequences occurred across donors. An earlier analysis of 587 of the donors used high-throughput TCR beta sequencing to judge whether each TCR beta V gene segment behaved as functional or pseudogenic. Donor age, sex, ethnicity and CMV serostatus were compiled alongside the repertoire data. Genome-wide SNP genotypes for about 65% of the 666 donors were used in a later genetic analysis, which treated that subset as a discovery cohort. Every discovery cohort repertoire had been produced on one sequencing platform. Both class I and class II loci were covered by HLA typing, at four-digit resolution. Typing coverage varied by locus: about 620-630 donors for A, B, C, DRB1 and DQB1; approximately 500 for DQA1; about 570 for DPA1; fewer than 480 for DPB1. Because of strong linkage in the cohort, roughly five DR-DQ haplotypes were treated as single units for association and clustering. Across around 400 genotyped donors of the cohort, an average of approximately 240,000 unique TCR beta nucleotide sequences per donor were sequenced, and 15% to 20% of those sequences were non-productive.

General study outcomes and caveats: According to a later genetic analysis, donors in an Asian-associated ancestry cluster had fewer N-insertions in productive TCRs than the roughly 670-donor mean. Because the 87-base-pair reads could not distinguish some IMGT-functional V segments, including TRBV6-2 and TRBV6-3, those segments were excluded. In a later analysis, most CMV-associated TCR beta chains were found to appear HLA-restricted, with HLA associations seemingly driven largely by CMV exposure. Because some donors lacked HLA typing at each locus, the association tests relied only on the typed subset. The classifier was reported to diagnose cytomegalovirus status with high specificity and sensitivity in both the original and validation cohorts. Strong co-occurrence of HLA alleles, especially DR and DQ, made assigning TCR associations to individual alleles difficult. The authors suggested that the approach could potentially be generalized to other disease states and immunological phenotypes. An earlier analysis of approximately 570 of the donors showed that most TCR beta V segments appeared in productive rearrangements either about 87% or about 30% of the time, which broadly matched IMGT annotations. CMV serostatus was the only immune exposure information available for the cohort. A later analysis found that TCR association rates varied across HLA loci, with DRB1 alleles showing the most associated TCRs and HLA-C alleles the fewest. In a later analysis, HLA-associated TCR beta chains were found to be more clonally expanded and to have lower generation probabilities than equally common non-associated chains. While some public TCRs were present in many individuals, most TCR sequences turned up only very rarely across donors. Only TCR beta chains were sequenced in this cohort, and the absence of alpha or paired-chain data limited detectable features. Three of the identified cytomegalovirus-associated TCR beta chains were confirmed in vitro to be specific for cytomegalovirus antigens. Linkage disequilibrium might explain the correlated functional status among segregating V segments, but an unknown experimental factor could not be excluded. A further reported finding was that TCR beta sequences accurately predicted the HLA-A and HLA-B alleles for most subjects in the first cohort. A group of highly shared sequence variants was considered likely to be a technical artifact of the sequencing pipeline. A later analysis associated around 16,000 TCR beta sequences with specific HLA alleles at a false discovery rate of 0.05. The study gave a list of 150 to 200 TCR beta chains associated with cytomegalovirus. About 17 rarely observed V segments, including chromosome 9 orphons, were excluded from the earlier analysis of about 600 of the donors because counts were too low. Several of the top co-occurrence clusters appeared to be linked to parvovirus B19, influenza, CMV and Epstein-Barr virus, according to a later analysis. The presence/absence analyses assumed that sequencing depth was roughly uniform across donors, and that assumption may not be true. V-gene and J-gene trimming of TCR beta chains was associated with a missense DCLRE1C variant in a later genetic analysis, and the association was replicated in an independent cohort.

After removal of 7 bases from V and 0 bases from J, the junction retains 2 bases not matched to a gene. Sequences SGDLS (CDR1) and YYNGEE (CDR2) are obtained from the germline V gene. From its cysteine to its phenylalanine, the CDR3 spans 13 amino acids. Solely the CDR3 DNA is kept, with 39 bases framed from the first base. The cohort was made up of 500 to 850 healthy bone marrow donors. All cohort members were sampled while nominally healthy, although unrecorded immune exposures were likely present. The donor tested CMV seropositive, placing the donor among the roughly 300 seropositive members of the cohort. Each donor provided a peripheral blood sample, and peripheral blood mononuclear cells were used for TCR beta sequencing. The Qiagen DNeasy Blood Extraction Kit was used to extract genomic DNA from the blood cell samples. Library construction relied on the immunoSEQ multiplex PCR assay. For the multiplex PCR, a mixture combining 60 forward primers for TCR Vbeta segments and 13 reverse primers for TCR Jbeta segments was used. A multiplex PCR assay on genomic DNA amplified the CDR3 region of rearranged TCR beta genes. On the Illumina HiSeq System, the amplified TCR beta libraries were sequenced as 87-base-pair reads. In the authors' own workflow: A later analysis counted 65 million to 90 million unique TCR beta chains across the 600 to 850 repertoires, and some 11 million of these chains were shared by at least two donors. A nearest-neighbor algorithm error-corrected the raw reads and collapsed the reads into unique sequences, merging closely related sequences to remove PCR and sequencing errors. To assign V, D and J gene segments, CDR3 sequences were aligned to IMGT reference sequences. Each retained sequence needed at least a six-nucleotide match to both a V gene segment and a J gene segment. A rearrangement counted as productive if the CDR3 had no stop codons and remained in frame with V and J, and every other rearrangement counted as non-productive. Following IMGT convention, CDR3 was defined as the stretch from the second conserved V-encoded cysteine up to the conserved J-encoded phenylalanine. The earlier analysis of 587 of the donors excluded sequences that lacked an unambiguous match to a single V gene segment. An earlier analysis of about 600 of the donors called V segments functional above 56.7% productive rearrangements and segregating when the between-donor standard deviation exceeded 5%. A statistical classification framework was built to diagnose cytomegalovirus status from the catalog of TCR beta chain sequences. V and J gene assignment, in a later analysis, came from comparing TCR nucleotide sequences with IMGT/GENE-DB human TR gene sequences. In a later analysis, CDR3 sequences and most-parsimonious VDJ recombination scenarios were assigned using the TCRdist pipeline. In a later analysis, each TCR beta chain was defined by its CDR3 amino acid sequence together with its V-gene family, and reads lacking a unique V-gene family were excluded. As a way to deal with suspected cross-contamination and a sequencing artifact, a later analysis dropped hundreds of nucleotide sequences that were highly shared and had low generation probability. For each public chain, a later analysis derived a clonal expansion index from normalized ranks of inferred template counts within each repertoire. Generation probabilities in a later analysis came from a VDJ recombination model fitted to out-of-frame rearrangements, and those results were checked against IGoR. Hypergeometric tests were used in a later analysis to score TCR-TCR, TCR-HLA and TCR-CMV co-occurrence, with a repertoire-size bias correction applied to the TCR pairs. A later analysis estimated false discovery rates by permuting HLA or CMV assignments 20 times. In a later analysis, co-occurring TCRs were grouped using DBSCAN, with TCRdist sequence similarity added in when clustering inside HLA-allele-positive subsets. For co-occurrence clustering, repertoires with fewer than 30,000 or more than 120,000 public chains were excluded, along with a handful of repertoires with anomalous nucleotide sharing. TCRdb re-hosts the immuneACCESS table, in-frame sequences only. Its copies lack some clones; in the studies checked, an unresolved V gene accounts for under half of them, and the cause for the rest is not known. That table furnishes V, J and clone size, whereas the DNA furnished D and trimming. The sample profile shows 110,000 or so clones; about 75% of them were found once. The ten largest account for just under 3% of the sample.

Comment on this clone: The antigen it binds to is not known. Per-base qualities were not stored, and no clone one base away is much larger.

The source is a woman aged 40 to 50 in good health and CMV-seropositive. The sequencing sample was made of PBMCs. The chain is encoded by TRBV9 joined to TRBJ1-1, and TRBD1 matches 8 of the central bases. For the CDR3, the sequence is CASSRGLNTEAFF. In nucleotide form, the sequence is TGTGCCAGCTCCAGGGGGCTGAACACTGAAGCTTTCTTT.